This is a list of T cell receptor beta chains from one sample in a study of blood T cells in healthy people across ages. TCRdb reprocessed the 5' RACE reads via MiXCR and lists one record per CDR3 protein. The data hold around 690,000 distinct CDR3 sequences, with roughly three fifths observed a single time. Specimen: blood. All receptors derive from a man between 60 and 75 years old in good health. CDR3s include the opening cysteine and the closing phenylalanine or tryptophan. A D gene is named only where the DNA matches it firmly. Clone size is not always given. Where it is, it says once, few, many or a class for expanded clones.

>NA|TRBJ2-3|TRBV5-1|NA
CASSFQRASTDTQYF
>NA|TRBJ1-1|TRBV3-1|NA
CASSQAGTNTEAFF
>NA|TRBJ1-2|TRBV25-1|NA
CASSDTGRGGYTF
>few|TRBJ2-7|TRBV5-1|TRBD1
CASSPQGMTYEQYF
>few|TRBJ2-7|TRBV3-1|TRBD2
CASSQYGGAYEQYF
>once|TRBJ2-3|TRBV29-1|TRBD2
CSVVAGADTQYF
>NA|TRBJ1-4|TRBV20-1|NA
CSARNRGAEKLFF
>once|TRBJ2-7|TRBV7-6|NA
CASSVQGRGYEQYF
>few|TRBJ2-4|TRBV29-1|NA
CSVDSRPGGAKNIQYF
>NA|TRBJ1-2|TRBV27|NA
CASSLAGMAGYTF
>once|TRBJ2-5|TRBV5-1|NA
CASSTRDSSGTQYF